Included here is one T cell receptor beta chain sequence, with context. The CDR3 is 16 amino acids. Germline CDR1 LGHDT, CDR2 YNNKEL (reference sequence). Trimming removed 1 base at V and 4 bases at J, with 14 bases between. The authors' processing: Reference gene primer amplification in the assay estimated nucleated cell counts. Generated by immunoSEQ multiplex PCR, the TCRdb table keeps only in-frame clones and is missing some. V, J and clone size reflect that table, while D and trimming were determined from the DNA. The data contain over 150,000 clones, more than 65% of them singletons. The data originate from a study of blood T cell repertoires in COVID-19. Across the study: Acute and convalescent COVID-19 samples came from the United States, Italy and Spain. Sources were T cells, B-cell-depleted T cells, or PBMCs; the material itself was cDNA or gDNA.

This sequence was found in a woman older than 75 with active or convalescent COVID-19. Material for sequencing was peripheral blood. The gene calls are TRBV3-1 (or the pseudogene TRBV3-2) and TRBJ2-1; D not certain. The CDR3 nucleotides read TGTGCCAGCAGCCAAGGGGCGTCGGCCATGTACAATGAGCAGTTCTTC. The encoded protein is CASSQGASAMYNEQFF.